A selection of T cell receptor beta chains follows, all from one sample in a study of T cell responses to AZD1222 COVID-19 vaccine. Data came from immunoSEQ multiplex PCR; TCRdb stores just in-frame clones and leaves some out. The table records roughly 130,000 clones, about 90% of them present only once. The material was peripheral blood, obtained 28 days after the second dose of the MenACWY control vaccine. The source of these receptors is an adult who received the MenACWY meningococcal vaccine as a control. The CDR3 runs from the conserved cysteine through the conserved F or W.

CDR3aa: CASSLSAGSSYEQYF; j_gene: TRBJ2-7; v_gene: TRBV28; len: 15
CDR3aa: CASSALAGGSYNEQFF; j_gene: TRBJ2-1; v_gene: TRBV6-1; len: 16
CDR3aa: CASSLSLDSPLHF; j_gene: TRBJ1-6; v_gene: TRBV7-7; len: 13
CDR3aa: CASSYIPTGSGNQPQHF; j_gene: TRBJ1-5; v_gene: TRBV6-2/TRBV6-3; len: 17
CDR3aa: CASSFMAQGGGGYTF; j_gene: TRBJ1-2; v_gene: TRBV28; len: 15
CDR3aa: CASSTVLTANTEAFF; j_gene: TRBJ1-1; v_gene: TRBV6-5; len: 15
CDR3aa: CAIRPGAGTEAFF; j_gene: TRBJ1-1; v_gene: TRBV10-3; len: 13
CDR3aa: CASIVPGYNEQFF; j_gene: TRBJ2-1; v_gene: TRBV28; len: 13
CDR3aa: CASSLGPGSSYNEQFF; j_gene: TRBJ2-1; v_gene: TRBV5-1; len: 16
CDR3aa: CASSGLALATGELFF; j_gene: TRBJ2-2; v_gene: TRBV2; len: 15
CDR3aa: CSVFSGVYNYTF; j_gene: TRBJ1-2; v_gene: TRBV29-1; len: 12
CDR3aa: CASSLDRPLISPLHF; j_gene: TRBJ1-6; v_gene: TRBV28; len: 15
CDR3aa: CATSRDLPSTAYNEQFF; j_gene: TRBJ2-1; v_gene: TRBV15; len: 17
CDR3aa: CASSTRVNQPQHF; j_gene: TRBJ1-5; v_gene: TRBV6-2/TRBV6-3; len: 13
CDR3aa: CASRAGTVDTGELFF; j_gene: TRBJ2-2; v_gene: TRBV14; len: 15
CDR3aa: CASSLSGLVTYEQYF; j_gene: TRBJ2-7; v_gene: TRBV5-1; len: 15
CDR3aa: CASSFGGLSEQFF; j_gene: TRBJ2-1; v_gene: TRBV7-2; len: 13
CDR3aa: CASSLVGVTFF; j_gene: TRBJ1-1; v_gene: TRBV7-2; len: 11
CDR3aa: CASSFAGGPVNEQFF; j_gene: TRBJ2-1; v_gene: TRBV27; len: 15
CDR3aa: CASSKVAPYEQYF; j_gene: TRBJ2-7; v_gene: TRBV28; len: 13
CDR3aa: CASSYRTSYEQYF; j_gene: TRBJ2-7; v_gene: TRBV18; len: 13
CDR3aa: CAISASQGGGANYGYTF; j_gene: TRBJ1-2; v_gene: TRBV10-3; len: 17
CDR3aa: CASSLGQELETQYF; j_gene: TRBJ2-5; v_gene: TRBV11-1; len: 14
CDR3aa: CASRYSGNEQFF; j_gene: TRBJ2-1; v_gene: TRBV7-2; len: 12
CDR3aa: CASSSGAQYF; j_gene: TRBJ2-5; v_gene: TRBV6-2/TRBV6-3; len: 10
CDR3aa: CSVGVGTYNEQFF; j_gene: TRBJ2-1; v_gene: TRBV29-1; len: 13
CDR3aa: CASSVVLNTGELFF; j_gene: TRBJ2-2; v_gene: TRBV9; len: 14
CDR3aa: CASSEGSGANVLTF; j_gene: TRBJ2-6; v_gene: TRBV6-1; len: 14
CDR3aa: CASTGTGGDEQYF; j_gene: TRBJ2-7; v_gene: TRBV5-5; len: 13
CDR3aa: CASSQTTYEQYF; j_gene: TRBJ2-7; v_gene: TRBV6-2/TRBV6-3; len: 12
CDR3aa: CASRWGEGETQYF; j_gene: TRBJ2-5; v_gene: TRBV2; len: 13
CDR3aa: CASRPWGTGANVLTF; j_gene: TRBJ2-6; v_gene: TRBV5-6; len: 15